The 10 T cell receptor beta chains given below trace back to one sample, sequenced in a study of cytomegalovirus exposure and HLA in healthy donors. Primers for the PCR totalled 60 Vbeta and 13 Jbeta. Repertoires were generated with immunoSEQ multiplex PCR, while TCRdb's copy carries only in-frame clones and drops some. The table has 200,000 to 250,000 clones, approximately 82% seen once. The sequenced sample was PBMCs. The source of these receptors is a middle-aged woman in good health and CMV-seronegative.

The chain has TRBV7-2 and TRBJ2-7; D gene unclear. CDR3 length equals 12 residues. V was trimmed by 2 bases and J by 10 bases, leaving 12 bases between them. Looked up from germline, CDR1 is SGHTA and CDR2 is FQGNSA. CDR3 sequence: CASSLKPPKQYF. CDR3 sequence (DNA): TGTGCCAGCAGCTTAAAGCCCCCAAAACAGTACTTC. The full variable domain, with the rest looked up from reference TRBV7-2 and TRBJ2-7, is GAGVSQSPSNKVTEKGKDVELRCDPISGHTALYWYRQSLGQGLEFLIYFQGNSAPDKSGLPSDRFSAERTGGSVSTLTIQRTQQEDSAVYLCASSLKPPKQYFGPGTRLTVT.

This clone has only one observation. The rearrangement joins TRBV30 to TRBJ1-2, with TRBD1 matching 9 bases. The length of the CDR3 is 12 residues. Per the germline V gene, CDR1 is GTSNPN and CDR2 is SVGIG (reference sequence). V shed 3 bases, J shed 5 bases, and the junction held 1 base outside the gene matches. CDR3 DNA: TGTGCCTGGAGGGACAGGGGATATGGCTACACCTTC. Residues: CAWRDRGYGYTF. Combining the CDR3 with reference TRBV30 and TRBJ1-2 gives the whole variable domain SQTIHQWPATLVQPVGSPLSLECTVEGTSNPNLYWYRQAAGRGLQLLFYSVGIGQISSEVPQNLSASRPQDRQFILSSKKLLLSDSGFYLCAWRDRGYGYTFGSGTRLTVV.

V gene TRBV11-2 combines with J gene TRBJ2-7; unclear D gene. CDR3 length equals 14 residues. Germline-derived CDR1 and CDR2 are SGHAT and FQNNGV. V shed 5 bases and J shed 1 base, with 12 bases lying between them. CDR3 in amino acids: CASSPGPYSYEQYF. CDR3 DNA: TGTGCCAGCAGCCCTGGGCCGTATTCCTACGAGCAGTACTTC.

V and J are TRBV10-3 and TRBJ1-6; 9 nucleotides agree with TRBD1. Germline CDR1 and CDR2: ENHRY and SYGVKD. After removal of 10 bases from V and 9 bases from J, the junction contained 10 bases not matched to a gene. The CDR3 consists of 14 residues. The CDR3 sequence is CATKEQGAGSPLHF. The CDR3 coding sequence is TGTGCCACCAAAGAACAGGGGGCAGGTTCACCCCTCCACTTT.

CDR3 loop: CASSYSDSSGNTIYF. CDR3 nucleotides: TGTGCCAGCAGTTACTCAGACAGTTCTGGAAACACCATATATTTT. The chain carries TRBV6-6 and TRBJ1-3; tentatively, D is TRBD1 (5 bases). CDR3 length: 15 residues. The germline V gene has CDR1 MNHNY and CDR2 SVGAGI (reference sequence). The V and J ends lost 0 bases and 1 base respectively, with 7 bases between them.

A single count supports this clone. The chain joins TRBV6-4 to TRBJ1-2, with a possible D match to TRBD1 (5 bases). The CDR3 is 13 amino acids. V lost 11 bases, J lost 2 bases, and 15 bases lay in between. Germline V gene lookup returns CDR1 MRHNA and CDR2 SNTAGT. CDR3 amino acids: CAVKAGRNYGYTF. DNA for the CDR3: TGTGCCGTAAAAGCGGGGCGGAACTATGGCTACACCTTC.

The rearrangement links TRBV18 to TRBJ2-2; 7 bases align to TRBD1. From germline, CDR1 is KGHSH and CDR2 LQKENI. The CDR3 totals 15 residues. J lost 5 bases, V lost 5 bases, and 8 bases had no gene match. CDR3 amino acids: CASSSRQGQTGELFF. The DNA for the CDR3 is TGTGCCAGCTCATCAAGACAGGGTCAAACCGGGGAGCTGTTTTTT.

Only a few counts were recorded for this clone. The chain joins TRBV5-1 to TRBJ2-3; 10 nucleotides agree with TRBD1. CDR1 is SGHRS, CDR2 YFSETQ, per germline. Trimming took 2 bases from V and 5 from J; bases not matched to a gene: 5. The CDR3 sequence is 15 residues long. CDR3 nucleotides: TGCGCCAGCAGCTTACGGACAGGGGGTGGAGATACGCAGTATTTT. Translating it yields CASSLRTGGGDTQYF.

This chain links TRBV15 with TRBJ2-1; TRBD2 agrees at 9 bases. From germline, CDR1 is LNHNV and CDR2 YYDKDF (reference sequence). The CDR3 is made up of 16 amino acids. V shed 3 bases, J shed 3 bases, and the junction held 6 bases outside the gene matches. CDR3 nucleotide sequence: TGTGCCACCAGCAGGCCAGGCGGGGGGGACTACAATGAGCAGTTCTTC. This translates into CATSRPGGGDYNEQFF.

The chain is built from TRBV7-2 and TRBJ1-5; no definite D call. The CDR3 has 15 amino acids. Per germline, CDR1 SGHTA and CDR2 FQGNSA. The germline V and J ends were trimmed by 2 bases and 6 bases, with 14 bases remaining between them. In nucleotides, the CDR3 is TGTGCCAGCAGCTTAAGCGGCCGGCCCGCTCAGCCCCAGCATTTT. Amino acids: CASSLSGRPAQPQHF. The variable domain in full, completed from reference TRBV7-2 and TRBJ1-5, reads GAGVSQSPSNKVTEKGKDVELRCDPISGHTALYWYRQSLGQGLEFLIYFQGNSAPDKSGLPSDRFSAERTGGSVSTLTIQRTQQEDSAVYLCASSLSGRPAQPQHFGDGTRLSIL.